This T cell receptor (beta chain) was captured in a study of shared clonotypes between healthy human individuals (dated by TCRdb to 2018 to 2020). Some background on the complete study: A couple of women and a few men aged 18 to 49 years were included in the cohort. To increase sequencing depth and limit assay-specific biases, different laboratories used diverse techniques to prepare libraries and sequence TCR repertoires. Each donor's leukapheresis produced roughly between roughly 0.85 and 9.5 billion PBMCs. To estimate repertoire size and how much clonotype sharing occurs between individuals, the study deeply sequenced the blood TCR repertoires of five healthy adults. For each donor, CD4 naive and CD4 memory were each given three plates, CD8 naive was given two plates, and CD8 memory was given one plate. Study-level results and caveats: Clonotypes shared by all four sorted-subset donors showed higher generation probabilities than non-shared clonotypes. Sampling was restricted to blood, and TCR repertoires in tissue are likely to differ from TCR repertoires in blood. Sharing across a handful of donors was observed for about 4.8% of naive CD4, about 3.2% of naive CD8, 2% to 2.5% of memory CD4, and around 0.4% of memory CD8 clonotypes. Pairwise subsampling led to the expectation that sequencing depth would affect the degree of clonotype sharing among donors. Even with the large sequencing depth, rarefaction of the sorted-subset datasets indicated that sequencing was incomplete. Because the study included a small number of donors, the genetic and exposure-history diversity represented was limited. Naive subsets generally had larger estimated clonotype richness than memory subsets.

There are 10 amino acids in the CDR3, from cysteine to phenylalanine inclusive. Left in the record is the CDR3 DNA by itself, 30 bases read in frame from the first base. V lost 7 bases and J lost 3 bases; the stretch between them is 3 bases long. For CDR1 and CDR2, the germline V gene (reference sequence) lists GTSNPN and SVGIG. This clone came up once. Its antigen specificity is not known. No per-base quality is available; no much larger clone lies one base away. CD8 naive samples were CD45RO-negative cells positively selected for CCR7, giving a CD45RA+CCR7+ population that excluded TemRA cells. The donors were healthy, HIV-negative adults with no recently reported acute infections or vaccinations. All donors were Caucasian adults living in Nashville, Tennessee, USA. After blood collection by leukapheresis, PBMCs were isolated using Ficoll-Histopaque density gradient centrifugation and then cryopreserved in the vapor phase of liquid nitrogen. Purity and quantity of every magnetically sorted T cell population were checked by analytical flow cytometry. Genomic DNA was isolated from each sorted fraction and quantified by UV absorbance on a Nanodrop 2000c.

Using the deep immunoSEQ assay, TCR CDR3 regions were amplified from genomic DNA by multiplex PCR. Extracted genomic DNA from each cell subset was spread evenly across all wells of several immunoSEQ 96-well plates, with each plate serving as a replicate. For sorted subsets, about 220 ng of genomic DNA, equivalent to 30,000 or so T cell genomes, went into each replicate PCR. Purified libraries were measured with a Qubit 3.0 fluorometer, size-checked on a Bioanalyzer 2100, and measured again with the KAPA Library Quantification kit. A separate single-read 150-cycle Illumina NextSeq 550 flow cell was used to sequence each immunoSEQ 96-well plate. The study's processing was this. Because only junctional sequences without quality scores were contained in the immunoSEQ output, filtering matching that applied to full-length reads could not be performed. Sequences were annotated with PyIR, a Python wrapper for IgBLAST v1.9, and V/J genes and CDR3 were assigned using IMGT germline references. Reads were removed for weak V/J assignments (E-value above 1e-6), missing CDR3, stop codons, out-of-frame junctions, or ambiguous translated residues. V3J clonotypes were defined by identical inferred V gene, J gene, and CDR3 amino acid sequence. Percentage overlap between repertoires was calculated by dividing the number of shared unique clonotypes by the size of the smaller repertoire. Repertoire richness was assessed with RTK rarefaction, the Chao1 estimator, and Recon v2.1 estimates of unobserved clonotypes. For all TCRbeta clonotypes obtained by the gDNA method from four donors, generation probabilities were computed with OLGA. What TCRdb holds here is the immuneACCESS table cut down to in-frame rearrangements. Part of the clones is not present; checked against another copy, under half of the missing clones reflect an unresolved V gene, and the others are unexplained. That table furnishes V, J and clone size, whereas the DNA furnished D and trimming. This sample has under 2,000,000 clones in its table, and roughly 95% of those were observed once. The ten largest account for roughly 1.2% of the sample.

The sequenced sample consisted of naive CD8+ T cells sorted from blood. The cell subset or site tag for this specimen amounts to: CD45RA+CCR7+. The source is a man between 18 and 35 years old in good health. This receptor chain uses TRBV30 and TRBJ2-2; no D gene call is confident. The CDR3 reads CASYTGELFF. Here is the DNA: TGTGCCTCATACACCGGGGAGCTGTTTTTT.